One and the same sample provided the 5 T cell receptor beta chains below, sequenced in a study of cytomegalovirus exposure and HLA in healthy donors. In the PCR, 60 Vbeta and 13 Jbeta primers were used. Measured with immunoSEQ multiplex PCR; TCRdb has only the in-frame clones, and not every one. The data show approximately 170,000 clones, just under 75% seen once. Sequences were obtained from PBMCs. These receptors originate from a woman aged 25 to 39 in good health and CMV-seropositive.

CDR3 loop: CAISETGPLGELFF. The CDR3 nucleotides read TGTGCCATCAGTGAGACAGGGCCCCTCGGGGAGCTGTTTTTT. This rearrangement joins TRBV10-3 to TRBJ2-2; D perhaps matches TRBD1 (6 bases). V was clipped by 2 bases and J by 7 bases, with 11 bases between them. The germline V gene has CDR1 ENHRY and CDR2 SYGVKD. This CDR3 has 14 amino acids.

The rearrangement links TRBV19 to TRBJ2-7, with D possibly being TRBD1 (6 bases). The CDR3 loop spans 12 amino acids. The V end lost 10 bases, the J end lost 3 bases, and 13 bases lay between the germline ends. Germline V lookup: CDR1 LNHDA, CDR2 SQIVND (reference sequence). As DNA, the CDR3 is TGTGCCACCCGGGACATCCTCTACGAGCAGTACTTC. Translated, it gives CATRDILYEQYF.

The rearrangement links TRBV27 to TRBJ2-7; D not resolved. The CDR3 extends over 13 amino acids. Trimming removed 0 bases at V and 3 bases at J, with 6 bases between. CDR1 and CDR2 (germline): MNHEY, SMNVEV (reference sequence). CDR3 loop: CASSLSIDYEQYF. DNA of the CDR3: TGTGCCAGCAGTTTATCGATAGACTACGAGCAGTACTTC.

CDR3 loop: CASSDPGGAPYTGELFF. The CDR3 bases are TGTGCCAGCAGTGATCCAGGGGGCGCCCCGTACACCGGGGAGCTGTTTTTT. V is TRBV28 and J is TRBJ2-2, with 8 bases that match TRBD1. The CDR3 runs 17 residues. Germline trimming cut 5 bases from V and 3 bases from J; bases unmatched to any gene: 11. Germline CDR1 is MDHEN and CDR2 is SYDVKM. Full variable domain (missing parts from reference TRBV28 and TRBJ2-2): DVKVTQSSRYLVKRTGEKVFLECVQDMDHENMFWYRQDPGLGLRLIYFSYDVKMKEKGDIPEGYSVSREKKERFSLILESASTNQTSMYLCASSDPGGAPYTGELFFGEGSRLTVL.

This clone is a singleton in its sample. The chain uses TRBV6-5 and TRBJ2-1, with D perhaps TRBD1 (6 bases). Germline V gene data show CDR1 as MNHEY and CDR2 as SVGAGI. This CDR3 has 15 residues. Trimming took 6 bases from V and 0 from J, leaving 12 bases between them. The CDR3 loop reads CASRQGPNSYNEQFF. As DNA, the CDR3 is TGTGCCAGCAGGCAGGGGCCTAACTCCTACAATGAGCAGTTCTTC.